What follows are 25 T cell receptor beta chains derived from one specimen sequenced in a study of long-term antiretroviral therapy in people with HIV. A v3.0 immunoSEQ assay was performed at survey level. The data were produced by immunoSEQ multiplex PCR, yet TCRdb's version contains in-frame clones alone and is incomplete. The table includes 30,000 to 40,000 clones, about 83% detected once. The starting material was unsorted PBMCs, obtained 0.4 years before starting antiretroviral therapy. Receptor source: a man younger than 35 with HIV.

V is TRBV27 and J is TRBJ2-1; possibly TRBD1 for D (5 bases). The CDR3 loop spans 15 amino acids. CDR1 is MNHEY and CDR2 is SMNVEV in the germline V gene (reference sequence). Trimming took 8 bases from V and 7 from J, leaving 21 bases between them. The CDR3 region has the DNA TGTGCCAGCGTCCTCCGAGGCAGGGCACAGAATGAGCAGTTCTTC. It codes for CASVLRGRAQNEQFF.

This clone was seen once. J is TRBJ1-4 and V is TRBV28; no definite D call. The CDR3 covers 12 residues. Germline V gene lookup returns CDR1 MDHEN and CDR2 SYDVKM. V lost 7 bases and J 3 bases, leaving 6 bases between the germline ends. The CDR3 region has the DNA TGTGCCAGCACACAGTCTAATGAAAAACTGTTTTTT. Amino acids: CASTQSNEKLFF.

The rearrangement joins TRBV15 to TRBJ2-1; no clear D. The ends were cut back, 0 bases at V and 7 bases at J, with 22 bases in the middle. The CDR3 has 18 amino acids. Germline-derived CDR1 and CDR2 are LNHNV and YYDKDF (reference sequence). CDR3 bases: TGTGCCACCAGCAGAGATCCTAGTAGAAGGTCCCTCGAGAATGAGCAGTTCTTC. The encoded protein is CATSRDPSRRSLENEQFF.

V usage is TRBV7-9 and J usage is TRBJ2-3; the D gene is possibly TRBD2 (5 bases). Per germline, CDR1 SEHNR and CDR2 FQNEAQ (reference sequence). CDR3 length: 19 residues. The V gene lost 5 bases and the J gene lost 1 base, with 25 bases spanning the gap. In DNA form, the CDR3 reads TGTGCCAGCAGCGGATTCAGCGGTGCGGTTAATCCCGGCACAGATACGCAGTATTTT. It yields the protein CASSGFSGAVNPGTDTQYF.

This sequence joins TRBV6-5 and TRBJ2-7; TRBD1 is a possible D gene (6 bases). The CDR3 has 13 amino acids. Looked up from germline, CDR1 is MNHEY and CDR2 is SVGAGI. V was clipped by 0 bases and J by 10 bases, with 13 bases between them. The CDR3 is CASSYSAGDGQYF. The CDR3 DNA reads as TGTGCCAGCAGTTACTCTGCAGGGGACGGACAGTACTTC.

The rearrangement links TRBV5-4 to TRBJ1-2; 7 bases fit TRBD1. This CDR3 comprises 12 residues. V shed 0 bases, J shed 14 bases, and the junction held 7 bases outside the gene matches. Germline loops: CDR1 SGHNT, CDR2 YYREEE (reference sequence). The DNA for the CDR3 is TGTGCCAGCAGCTTGGCAGGGGGATTGGAAACCTTC. This translates into CASSLAGGLETF.

This clone was found once. This chain uses TRBV4-3 with TRBJ2-1; no firm D call. The CDR3 is made up of 13 amino acids. CDR1 and CDR2 (germline): LGHNA, YSLEER. V lost 1 base, J lost 5 bases, and 6 bases lay in between. The CDR3 protein is CASSQARHNEQFF. CDR3 nucleotide sequence: TGCGCCAGCAGCCAAGCCCGCCACAATGAGCAGTTCTTC.

The chain couples TRBV5-1 to TRBJ1-2, with D possibly TRBD1 on 6 matching bases. Trimming cost V 0 bases and J 2 bases, with 8 bases left between them. Germline CDR1 and CDR2: SGHRS and YFSETQ. The CDR3 consists of 14 residues. Here the CDR3 DNA reads TGCGCCAGCAGCTTGGACGGACAGAACTATGGCTACACCTTC. This encodes CASSLDGQNYGYTF.

V and J are TRBV5-1 and TRBJ2-3; the match to TRBD2 covers 12 bases. Unmatched junction bases numbered 6, after V lost 4 bases and J lost 6 bases. Germline values: CDR1 SGHRS, CDR2 YFSETQ. The CDR3 totals 15 residues. This chain's CDR3 is CASSRTSGEFDTQYF. The DNA for the CDR3 is TGCGCCAGCAGCAGGACTAGCGGGGAATTTGATACGCAGTATTTT.

This clone was picked up one time. This chain's CDR3 is CASSVTGGNEKLFF. In nucleotides, the CDR3 is TGTGCCAGCAGCGTGACCGGGGGGAATGAAAAACTGTTTTTT. The V and J genes are TRBV9 and TRBJ1-4; TRBD1 is a possible D gene (5 bases). Per the germline V gene, CDR1 is SGDLS and CDR2 is YYNGEE. V lost 2 bases to trimming and J lost 5 bases, with 10 bases between them. The CDR3 length is 14 residues.

The chain is built from TRBV29-1 and TRBJ2-7, with 8 bases matching TRBD1. Trimming at V came to 8 bases and at J to 2 bases, leaving 5 bases not matched to a gene. This CDR3 has 12 residues. CDR1 is SQVTM, CDR2 ANQGSEA, per germline. As DNA, the CDR3 is TGCAGCTCGGGACAGGACCCCTACGAGCAGTACTTC. It translates to CSSGQDPYEQYF.

By its share, this clone is medium-sized. CDR3 amino acids: CASSLYGWGPGTEAFF. The CDR3 DNA sequence: TGTGCCAGCAGTTTATACGGGTGGGGGCCGGGGACTGAAGCTTTCTTT. The rearrangement uses TRBV28 and TRBJ1-1, with D perhaps TRBD1 (6 bases). Trimming left V 1 base short and J 5 bases short, with 17 bases between. The CDR3 is made up of 16 amino acids. Germline CDR1 reads MDHEN; CDR2 reads SYDVKM.

V gene TRBV7-2 combines with J gene TRBJ1-2; 10 nucleotides align to TRBD1. The J segment lost 5 bases and the V segment lost 4 bases, leaving 10 bases of the junction unmatched. This CDR3 is built from 16 residues. From germline, CDR1 is SGHTA and CDR2 FQGNSA. CDR3 sequence (DNA): TGTGCCAGCAGCTCTGGAACCGGGACAGGGGATTATGGCTACACCTTC. Amino acid sequence: CASSSGTGTGDYGYTF.

The genes are TRBV5-1 and TRBJ2-3; TRBD2 aligns across 9 bases. Germline trimming cut 4 bases from V and 4 bases from J; bases unmatched to any gene: 10. The CDR3 has 16 residues. Germline V gene sequence: CDR1 SGHRS, CDR2 YFSETQ. CDR3 nucleotides: TGCGCCAGCAGCATGGGGGTAGCGGGGGTAGCAGATACGCAGTATTTT. Its translation is CASSMGVAGVADTQYF.

This clone was detected only a few times. The chain links TRBV28 to TRBJ2-1; D might be TRBD1 or TRBD2, each matching 5 bases. V lost 9 bases and J lost 16, with 19 bases in between. The V gene's germline CDR1 is MDHEN and CDR2 SYDVKM. This CDR3 comprises 11 residues. The CDR3 loop reads CASGGWEPEFF. CDR3 coding DNA: TGTGCCAGTGGGGGTTGGGAGCCGGAATTCTTC.

The chain combines TRBV4-2 with TRBJ2-3, with TRBD2 matching 10 bases. The CDR3 runs 17 residues. After removal of 5 bases from V and 5 bases from J, the junction contained 13 bases not matched to a gene. Germline CDR1 LGHNA, CDR2 YNFKEQ. CDR3 sequence reads: CASSLTGSGGHGDTQYF. In DNA form, the CDR3 reads TGTGCCAGCAGCTTAACAGGTAGCGGGGGGCACGGAGATACGCAGTATTTT.

V is TRBV9 and J is TRBJ2-3; D might be TRBD1 (6 bases). The ends were cut back, 0 bases at V and 2 bases at J, with 7 bases in the middle. The CDR3 is 14 residues long. Germline CDR1 reads SGDLS; CDR2 reads YYNGEE. CDR3 nucleotides: TGTGCCAGCAGCGTAGGACAGGACACAGATACGCAGTATTTT. As protein: CASSVGQDTDTQYF.

J is TRBJ1-1 and V is TRBV6-1; D gene unclear. The length of the CDR3 is 12 residues. Deletions cut 4 bases from V and 5 bases from J, with 8 bases between. CDR1 is MNHNS and CDR2 is SASEGT in the germline V gene. CDR3 in amino acids: CASSGWLTEAFF. In DNA form, the CDR3 reads TGTGCCAGCAGTGGCTGGTTGACTGAAGCTTTCTTT.

With regard to this clone: At one of its ends the junction is not consistent with the germline gene, which may arise from a read error. The V call is TRBV7-9, the J call TRBJ2-2; D uncertain. Germline loops: CDR1 SEHNR, CDR2 FQNEAQ (reference sequence). The CDR3 is 12 amino acids. The CDR3 DNA reads TGTGCCAGCAGCTTAAACAGCGGGGAGCTGTTTTTT. Amino acid sequence: CASSLNSGELFF. Using reference TRBV7-9 and TRBJ2-2 for the parts outside the CDR3, the full variable domain is DTGVSQNPRHKITKRGQNVTFRCDPISEHNRLYWYRQTLGQGPEFLTYFQNEAQLEKSRLLSDRFSAERPKGSFSTLEIQRTEQGDSAMYLCASSLNSGELFFGEGSRLTVL.

The V gene is TRBV5-1, the J gene TRBJ1-5; 8 positions match TRBD1. The V gene's germline CDR1 is SGHRS and CDR2 YFSETQ. CDR3 size: 16 residues. V shed 0 bases and J 1 base; nucleotides not matched to a gene: 3. The CDR3 protein is CASSLEGTGSNQPQHF. The CDR3 bases are TGCGCCAGCAGCTTGGAGGGGACAGGAAGCAATCAGCCCCAGCATTTT.

The V call is TRBV4-3, the J call TRBJ2-3; 8 nucleotides line up with TRBD2. The CDR3 has 13 residues. CDR1 and CDR2 (germline): LGHNA, YSLEER. V dropped 3 bases and J dropped 5; count of bases not matched to a gene: 1. The CDR3 DNA reads TGCGCCAGCAGCCAGACTAGCGAAGATACGCAGTATTTT. Translating gives CASSQTSEDTQYF.

In this sample, this clone turned up a few times. The gene calls are TRBV29-1 and TRBJ2-4; 7 positions agree with TRBD1. The CDR3 extends over 17 amino acids. Germline CDR1 is SQVTM and CDR2 is ANQGSEA. V shed 6 bases, J shed 0 bases, and the junction held 14 bases outside the gene matches. This CDR3 reads CSVAGTDPVLAKNIQYF. CDR3 DNA sequence: TGCAGCGTGGCCGGGACAGACCCAGTTCTAGCCAAAAACATTCAGTACTTC. Based on the CDR3 plus reference TRBV29-1 and TRBJ2-4, the full variable domain is SAVISQKPSRDICQRGTSLTIQCQVDSQVTMMFWYRQQPGQSLTLIATANQGSEATYESGFVIDKFPISRPNLTFSTLTVSNMSPEDSSIYLCSVAGTDPVLAKNIQYFGAGTRLSVL.

This clone was detected only a few times. This rearrangement joins TRBV9 to TRBJ2-7; the match to TRBD2 covers 13 bases. With V trimmed by 2 bases and J by 5 bases, 7 bases remained unmatched. Germline V gene data show CDR1 as SGDLS and CDR2 as YYNGEE. The CDR3 has 16 residues. The CDR3 region has the DNA TGTGCCAGCAGCGTGGCCACCGGGACTAGCGGGGACGAGCAGTACTTC. Translating it yields CASSVATGTSGDEQYF.

The chain joins TRBV5-1 to TRBJ2-5, with D maybe TRBD2 (6 bases). Deletions cut 2 bases from V and 5 bases from J, with 10 bases between. This CDR3 comprises 13 residues. Per the germline V gene, CDR1 is SGHRS and CDR2 is YFSETQ. This chain's CDR3 is CASSLWGDETQYF. The CDR3 DNA sequence: TGCGCCAGCAGCTTATGGGGGGACGAGACCCAGTACTTC.

This rearrangement joins TRBV25-1 to TRBJ2-7; possible D gene TRBD1, 6 bases. V was trimmed by 4 bases and J by 3 bases, leaving 13 bases between them. Germline-derived CDR1 and CDR2 are MGHDK and SYGVNS. CDR3 length: 14 amino acids. The chain's CDR3 is CASSATGLGYEQYF. The CDR3 nucleotides read TGTGCCAGCAGTGCAACAGGGTTGGGCTACGAGCAGTACTTC.